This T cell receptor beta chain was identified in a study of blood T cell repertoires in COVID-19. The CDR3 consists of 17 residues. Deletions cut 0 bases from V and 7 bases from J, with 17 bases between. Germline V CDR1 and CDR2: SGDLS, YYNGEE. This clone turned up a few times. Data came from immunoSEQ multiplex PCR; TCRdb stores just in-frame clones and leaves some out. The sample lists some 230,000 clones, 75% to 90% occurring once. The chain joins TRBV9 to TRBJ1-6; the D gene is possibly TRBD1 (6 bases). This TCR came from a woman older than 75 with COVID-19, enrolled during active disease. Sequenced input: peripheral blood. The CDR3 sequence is CASSVEGRWDTNSPLHF. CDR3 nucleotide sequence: TGTGCCAGCAGCGTAGAAGGAAGGTGGGACACCAATTCACCCCTCCACTTT.